This paragraph reports one TCR beta chain. Its antigen remains unknown. ViraFEST used viral peptide pools to expand antigen-specific CD4+ T cells before sequencing. Cultured cells yielded isolated CD4+ T cells after around 10 days. People in the vaccine group had not been infected with SARS-CoV-2 before, and their nucleocapsid antibodies were negative. This sample was taken from a study of vaccination effects on CD4 cells after COVID-19. General observations from the study: Researchers reported few convalescent patients and no early post-infection timepoints in the study. Both infection-induced and vaccine-induced clones contracted markedly at late post-vaccination timepoints.

Trimming pared 4 bases from V and 5 bases from J, leaving 11 bases between. Germline V lookup: CDR1 MRHNA, CDR2 SNTAGT. CDR3 length: 13 residues. Profiling relied on immunoSEQ multiplex PCR, and the TCRdb table lists in-frame clones only, not all of them. The repertoire holds about 55,000 clones, with 70% as singletons. The source was CD4+ T cells from PBMCs cultured with SARS-CoV-2 spike peptides, collected before COVID-19 vaccination. V usage is TRBV6-4 and J usage is TRBJ2-5; D call uncertain. The sequence was obtained from a human donor who received a COVID-19 vaccine. The CDR3 protein is CASSVLPGETQYF. CDR3 in DNA: TGTGCCAGCAGTGTCCTCCCTGGGGAGACCCAGTACTTC.